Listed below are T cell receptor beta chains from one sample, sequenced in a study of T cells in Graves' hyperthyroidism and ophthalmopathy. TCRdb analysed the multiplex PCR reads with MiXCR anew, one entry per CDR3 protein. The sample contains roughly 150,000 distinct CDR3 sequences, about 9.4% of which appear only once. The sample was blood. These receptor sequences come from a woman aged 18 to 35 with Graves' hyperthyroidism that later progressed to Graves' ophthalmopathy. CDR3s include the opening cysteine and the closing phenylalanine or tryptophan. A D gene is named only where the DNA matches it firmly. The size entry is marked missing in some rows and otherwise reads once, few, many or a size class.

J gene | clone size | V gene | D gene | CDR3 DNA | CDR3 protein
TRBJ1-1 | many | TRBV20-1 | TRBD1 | TGCAGTGCCCCCCCGACAGGGGTGGGGAACACTGAAGCTTTCTTT | CSAPPTGVGNTEAFF
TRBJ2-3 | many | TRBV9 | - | TGTGCCAGCAGCGTATCCGGGACCATCACAGATACGCAGTATTTT | CASSVSGTITDTQYF
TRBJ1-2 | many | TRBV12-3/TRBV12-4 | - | TGTGCCAGCAGTTTTTCCGTTACCGGCTACACCTTC | CASSFSVTGYTF
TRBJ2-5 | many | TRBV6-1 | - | TGTGCCAGCAATCAACTGCTTAATGGTGGGACCCAGTACTTC | CASNQLLNGGTQYF
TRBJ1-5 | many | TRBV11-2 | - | TGTGCCAGCAGCTCACAGGGTCAGCCCCAGCATTTT | CASSSQGQPQHF
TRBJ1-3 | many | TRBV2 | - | TGTGCCAGCATCCGGGACCTTACGGGAAACACCATATATTTT | CASIRDLTGNTIYF
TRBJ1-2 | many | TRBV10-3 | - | TGTGCCATCAGTGAACCGGGCTATGGCTACACCTTC | CAISEPGYGYTF
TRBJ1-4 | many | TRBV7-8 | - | TGTGCCAGCAGCTTAATTACTAATGAAAAACTGTTTTTT | CASSLITNEKLFF
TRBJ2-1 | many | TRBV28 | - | TGTGCCAGCAGTGCACCGGGACTCTCCTCGTCTGAGCAGTTCTTC | CASSAPGLSSSEQFF
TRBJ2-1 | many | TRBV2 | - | TGTGCCAGCATCCCTAGATTCTACGAGAATGAGCAGTTCTTC | CASIPRFYENEQFF
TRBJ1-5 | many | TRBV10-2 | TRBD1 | TGCGCCAGCAGTCAGGGGGCAAAGGGTCAGCCCCAGCATTTT | CASSQGAKGQPQHF
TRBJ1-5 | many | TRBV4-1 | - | TGCGCCAGCAGCCAACCCCTCGGGGTGAAGACCCAGCATTTT | CASSQPLGVKTQHF
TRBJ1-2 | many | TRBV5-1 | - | TGCGCCAGCAGCTTGGCCCCAGACCCTTATGGCTACACCTTC | CASSLAPDPYGYTF
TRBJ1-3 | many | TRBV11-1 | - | TGTGCCAGCAGCCTTGGTGGGGACACCATATATTTT | CASSLGGDTIYF
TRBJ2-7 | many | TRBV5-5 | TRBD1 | TGTGCCAGCAGTTTGAACAGGGGGCAATACGAGCAGTACTTC | CASSLNRGQYEQYF
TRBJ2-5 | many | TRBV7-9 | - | TGTGCTTGGAGAGCGGAGACCCAGTACTTC | CAWRAETQYF
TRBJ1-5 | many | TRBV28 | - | TGTGCCAGCAGGTACGACGGGCCCCAGCATTTT | CASRYDGPQHF
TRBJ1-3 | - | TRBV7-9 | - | TGTGCCAGCAGCTTAGAACAATACTCTGGAAACACCATATATTTT | CASSLEQYSGNTIYF
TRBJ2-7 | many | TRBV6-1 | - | TGTGCCAGCAGCATCTCTAGCGCACCCTACGAGCAGTACTTC | CASSISSAPYEQYF
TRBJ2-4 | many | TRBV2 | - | TGTGCCAGCAGTGAATTGGGATCAGGGACGGGAGCCAAAAACATTCAGTACTTC | CASSELGSGTGAKNIQYF
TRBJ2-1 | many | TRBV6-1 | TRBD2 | TGTGCCAGCAGTGGATTGGCTAGCGGGGGTTCCTACAATGAGCAGTTCTTC | CASSGLASGGSYNEQFF
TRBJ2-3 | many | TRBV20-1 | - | TGCAGTGCCCCCTCAGAGGCAGATACGCAGTATTTT | CSAPSEADTQYF
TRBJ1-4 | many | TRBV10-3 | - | TGTGCCATCAGTGAGTCCCCAGGTTTGACCGAAAAACTGTTTTTT | CAISESPGLTEKLFF
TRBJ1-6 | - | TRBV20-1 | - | TGCAGTGCTAGAGATGCCGCCAAAGCCTTTAATTCACCCCTCCACTTT | CSARDAAKAFNSPLHF
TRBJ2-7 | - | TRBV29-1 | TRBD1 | TGCAGCGTCGTATGGGACAGGGGTCGGTACGAGCAGTACTTC | CSVVWDRGRYEQYF
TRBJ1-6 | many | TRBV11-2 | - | TGTGCCAGCAGCTTAGTTGGATCCCCGATCCATTCACCCCTCCACTTT | CASSLVGSPIHSPLHF
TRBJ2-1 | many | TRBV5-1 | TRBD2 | TGCGCCAGCAGCTTGGAACGGGCTAGCGGCTACTACTACAATGAGCAGTTCTTC | CASSLERASGYYYNEQFF
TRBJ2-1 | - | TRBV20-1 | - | TGCAGTGCTATCCCTGGCCAGAATAACTTCAATGAGCAGTTCTTC | CSAIPGQNNFNEQFF
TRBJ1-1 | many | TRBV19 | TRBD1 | TGTGCCAGTAGCCTGACAGGGGTGAACACTGAAGCTTTCTTT | CASSLTGVNTEAFF
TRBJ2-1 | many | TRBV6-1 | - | TGTGCCAGCAGTGAATGGGAGGACAATGAGCAGTTCTTC | CASSEWEDNEQFF
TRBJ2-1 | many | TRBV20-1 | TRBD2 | TGCAGTGCTAGATCCGGGACTAGCGGTATAAATGAGCAGTTCTTC | CSARSGTSGINEQFF
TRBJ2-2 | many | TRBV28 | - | TGTGCCACTTACGCTTCCAGGGGTCCCGGGGAGCTGTTTTTT | CATYASRGPGELFF
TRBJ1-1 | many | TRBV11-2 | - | TGTGCCAGCAGCCTACCTACAGGGAGGGTTAACACTGAAGCTTTCTTT | CASSLPTGRVNTEAFF
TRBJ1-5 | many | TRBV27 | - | TGTGCCAGCAGTAGGGGGGCGAACATCAATCAGCCCCAGCATTTT | CASSRGANINQPQHF
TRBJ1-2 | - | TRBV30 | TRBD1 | TGTGCCTTCTCCTACAGGGGGAGGGTTGAAGGCTACACCTTC | CAFSYRGRVEGYTF
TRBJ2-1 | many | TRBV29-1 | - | TGCAGCGTGGCCGTTGGGGGGATCCATGAGCAGTTCTTC | CSVAVGGIHEQFF
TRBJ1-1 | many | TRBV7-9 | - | TGTGCCAGCTCCGACACCATGAACACTGAAGCTTTCTTT | CASSDTMNTEAFF
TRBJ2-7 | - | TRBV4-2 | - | TGTGCCAGCAGCCAAGACAGGGCCTTCGAGCAGTACTTC | CASSQDRAFEQYF
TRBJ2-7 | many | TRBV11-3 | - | TGTGCCAGCACCTTTGGGGCCTACGAGCAGTACTTC | CASTFGAYEQYF
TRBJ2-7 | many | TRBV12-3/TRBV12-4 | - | TGTGCCAGCAGTTTAGCAGGGTCCGAGCAGTACTTC | CASSLAGSEQYF
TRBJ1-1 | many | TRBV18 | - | TGTGCCAGCTCACCACCGCGGGCGAGCACTGAAGCTTTCTTT | CASSPPRASTEAFF
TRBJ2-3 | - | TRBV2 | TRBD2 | TGTGCCAGCAGCGCACGTTTGGCTGGCGGGGGGGTGAGAGATACGCAGTATTTT | CASSARLAGGGVRDTQYF
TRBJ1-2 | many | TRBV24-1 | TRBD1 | TGTGCCACCAGTGCCGGGACAGGGGAGCGAGGCTATGGCTACACCTTC | CATSAGTGERGYGYTF
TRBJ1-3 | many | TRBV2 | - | TGTGCCAGCAGTGAATCAGGGGCTGGAAACACCATATATTTT | CASSESGAGNTIYF
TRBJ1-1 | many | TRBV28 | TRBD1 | TGTGCCAGCCGTTGGACAGGGAACACTGAAGCTTTCTTT | CASRWTGNTEAFF
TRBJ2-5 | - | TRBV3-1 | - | TGTGCCAGCAGCCAGCCGGGACAACGGCAAGAGACCCAGTACTTC | CASSQPGQRQETQYF
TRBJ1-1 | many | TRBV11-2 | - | TGTGCCAGCAGCCGAGAGACAACCTTGAACACTGAAGCTTTCTTT | CASSRETTLNTEAFF
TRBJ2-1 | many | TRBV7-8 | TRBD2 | TGTGCCAGCAGCCACCGGACTAGCGGGGGGACGAATGAGCAGTTCTTC | CASSHRTSGGTNEQFF
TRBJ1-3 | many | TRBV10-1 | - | TGCGCCAGCAGTGCTTACAGGGATACTGGAAACACCATATATTTT | CASSAYRDTGNTIYF
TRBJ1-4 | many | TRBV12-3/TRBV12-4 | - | TGTGCCAGCAGTTGCTCCAACAGGGATCCCCTCCCTTCAACTAATGAAAAACTGTTTTTT | CASSCSNRDPLPSTNEKLFF
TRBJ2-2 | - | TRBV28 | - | TGTGCCAGCAGCCGACAGGAATTAACCGGGGAGCTGTTTTTT | CASSRQELTGELFF
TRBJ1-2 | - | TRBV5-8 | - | TGTGCCAGCAGCCAACCGGGGCCTAACTATGGCTACACCTTC | CASSQPGPNYGYTF
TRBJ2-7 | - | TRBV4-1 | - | TGCGCCAGCAGCCAAGAGTGGGCCTCGACTGGCGAGCAGTACTTC | CASSQEWASTGEQYF
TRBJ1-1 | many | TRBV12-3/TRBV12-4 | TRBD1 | TGTGCCAGCAGTTTAGCTCCCAGGGGGCACGGTGAAGCTTTCTTT | CASSLAPRGHGEAFF
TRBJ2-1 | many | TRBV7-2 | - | TGTGCCAGCAGCAGGGGGGGGACATTACTTTACAATGAGCAGTTCTTC | CASSRGGTLLYNEQFF
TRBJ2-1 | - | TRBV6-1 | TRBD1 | TGTGCCAGCAGCTACGGACAGGGTACCGCTGGGCAGTTCTTC | CASSYGQGTAGQFF
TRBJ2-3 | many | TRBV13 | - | TGTGCCAGCAGCCTCTATCTAGCGCCGAACACAGATACGCAGTATTTT | CASSLYLAPNTDTQYF